This entry lists 25 T cell receptor beta chains sequenced from one sample in a study of cytomegalovirus exposure and HLA in healthy donors. Primers: 60 Vbeta forward and 13 Jbeta reverse. Clones were read by immunoSEQ multiplex PCR, and TCRdb kept only the in-frame ones, dropping some. The repertoire includes under 150,000 clones, about three quarters of them detected once, and around 1.9% sits in the top ten. Input material: PBMCs. Receptors originate from a woman aged 40 to 50 in good health and CMV-seronegative.

In this sample, this clone turned up a few times. The CDR3 nucleotides are TGCGCCAGCAGCCAAGAGGGACAGGATAATTCACCCCTCCACTTT. Encoded protein: CASSQEGQDNSPLHF. The chain employs TRBV4-1 and TRBJ1-6; TRBD1 matches at 8 bases. V lost 0 bases and J lost 5; bases outside the gene matches: 0. Per germline, CDR1 MGHRA and CDR2 YSYEKL. The CDR3 has 15 amino acids.

V and J are TRBV19 and TRBJ2-1, with D tentatively TRBD2 (6 bases). This CDR3 is built from 16 residues. V lost 5 bases and J lost 0, with 14 bases in between. The germline V gene has CDR1 LNHDA and CDR2 SQIVND (reference sequence). The CDR3 spells CASSPSWRDSYNEQFF. CDR3 coding DNA: TGTGCCAGTAGTCCCTCCTGGCGGGACTCCTACAATGAGCAGTTCTTC.

This chain links TRBV5-1 with TRBJ1-3; the D gene is possibly TRBD1 (6 bases). Deletions cut 7 bases from V and 0 bases from J, with 8 bases between. The germline CDR1 and CDR2 sequences are SGHRS and YFSETQ. The CDR3 has 13 residues. The CDR3 DNA reads as TGCGCCAGCCGAGGGGGCTCTGGAAACACCATATATTTT. Protein sequence: CASRGGSGNTIYF.

The CDR3 DNA sequence: TGTGCCAGCAGTCGCCTGACAGGGGGATTCGACGAGCAGTACTTC. Translating it yields CASSRLTGGFDEQYF. The rearrangement links TRBV28 to TRBJ2-7; 9 nucleotides match TRBD1. After removal of 5 bases from V and 5 bases from J, the junction contained 10 bases not matched to a gene. Germline V lookup: CDR1 MDHEN, CDR2 SYDVKM. The CDR3 consists of 15 residues. The whole variable domain, remainder taken from reference TRBV28 and TRBJ2-7, is DVKVTQSSRYLVKRTGEKVFLECVQDMDHENMFWYRQDPGLGLRLIYFSYDVKMKEKGDIPEGYSVSREKKERFSLILESASTNQTSMYLCASSRLTGGFDEQYFGPGTRLTVT.

This chain connects TRBV18 to TRBJ2-5; the D is unclear. Germline V gene data show CDR1 as KGHSH and CDR2 as LQKENI. Trimming left V 3 bases short and J 4 bases short, with 9 bases between. The CDR3 extends over 13 amino acids. CDR3 in DNA: TGTGCCAGCTCACCCTTCGCAGGAGAGACCCAGTACTTC. This translates into CASSPFAGETQYF.

The CDR3 nucleotides read TGTGCCAGCAGCTTGGGACAGGGAAATGAGCAGTTCTTC. Translated: CASSLGQGNEQFF. This chain links TRBV5-8 with TRBJ2-1, with TRBD1 matching over 7 bases. Germline V lookup: CDR1 SGHTS, CDR2 YDEGEE. V was pared by 0 bases and J by 7 bases, with 1 base of the junction left unmatched. The CDR3 spans 13 residues.

The chain recombines TRBV7-3 with TRBJ2-7, with 8 nucleotides matching TRBD1. In germline, CDR1 is SGHTA, CDR2 FQGTGA. This CDR3 region has 12 residues. V shed 5 bases and J 6 bases; nucleotides not matched to a gene: 3. CDR3 sequence reads: CASSRGQGEQYF. For the CDR3, the DNA is TGTGCCAGCAGCCGCGGACAGGGCGAGCAGTACTTC.

The CDR3 region has the DNA TGTGCCAGCAGTTTAGTAGCGGGAGTTCTGTATTTT. Translating gives CASSLVAGVLYF. The rearrangement joins TRBV28 to TRBJ2-3; 9 positions match TRBD2. This CDR3 comprises 12 residues. The germline gives CDR1 MDHEN, CDR2 SYDVKM. V was pared by 2 bases and J by 14 bases, with 5 bases of the junction left unmatched.

This clone was counted a few times. This sample includes further DNA sequences coding for the same CDR3. This chain uses TRBV9 with TRBJ1-2, with TRBD1 matching over 7 bases. Germline values: CDR1 SGDLS, CDR2 YYNGEE. The CDR3 consists of 13 residues. With 3 bases clipped from V and 3 bases from J, the junction kept 2 bases outside the gene matches. Here the CDR3 DNA reads TGTGCCAGCAGCGAGGGGACAGACTATGGCTACACCTTC. It is translated as CASSEGTDYGYTF. Together with reference TRBV9 and TRBJ1-2, the CDR3 gives the full variable domain: DSGVTQTPKHLITATGQRVTLRCSPRSGDLSVYWYQQSLDQGLQFLIQYYNGEERAKGNILERFSAQQFPDLHSELNLSSLELGDSALYFCASSEGTDYGYTFGSGTRLTVV.

V gene TRBV19 combines with J gene TRBJ2-7, with D tentatively TRBD2 (6 bases). Germline V gives CDR1 LNHDA, CDR2 SQIVND (reference sequence). The CDR3 spans 14 residues. Deletions cut 3 bases from V and 7 bases from J, with 16 bases between. The CDR3 nucleotides are TGTGCCAGTAGTATCTTGGGAGGTTCCGGGGAGCAGTACTTC. Its translation: CASSILGGSGEQYF.

The chain uses TRBV2 and TRBJ1-5; no clear D. V dropped 7 bases and J dropped 6 bases, with 13 bases sitting between them. CDR1 and CDR2 from the germline V gene are SNHLY and FYNNEI. The CDR3 is made up of 13 amino acids. CDR3: CASMEREAQPQHF. The CDR3 DNA reads TGTGCCAGCATGGAGCGGGAGGCTCAGCCCCAGCATTTT.

In its sample, this clone was seen a few times. This chain connects TRBV29-1 to TRBJ2-3; 7 positions agree with TRBD1. Per germline, CDR1 SQVTM and CDR2 ANQGSEA. The CDR3 runs 14 residues. The ends lost 4 bases at V and 5 bases at J; junction bases unmatched: 9. The CDR3 loop reads CSVGAQGVGDTQYF. As DNA, the CDR3 is TGCAGCGTTGGCGCGCAGGGGGTCGGAGATACGCAGTATTTT.

This clone was seen more than once but under ten times. This chain uses TRBV11-2 with TRBJ2-3, with D unclear. The V gene's germline CDR1 is SGHAT and CDR2 FQNNGV. CDR3 length: 8 residues. V lost 6 bases and J lost 12, with 4 bases in between. The CDR3 sequence: CASSSQYF. The CDR3 nucleotides read TGTGCCAGCAGTTCACAGTATTTT.

The count of this clone is one. This sequence joins TRBV9 and TRBJ2-1, with a possible D match to TRBD1 (6 bases). The V gene lost 4 bases and the J gene lost 0 bases, with 8 bases spanning the gap. CDR1 and CDR2 (germline): SGDLS, YYNGEE. This CDR3 spans 14 amino acids. The CDR3 DNA follows: TGTGCCAGCAGCTTACAGGGCTCCTACAATGAGCAGTTCTTC. The encoded protein is CASSLQGSYNEQFF.

CDR3 in DNA: TGTGCCAGCAGTGAAGGGGGGGCTAGCGGAAGCACAGATACGCAGTATTTT. Encoded protein: CASSEGGASGSTDTQYF. The rearrangement uses TRBV6-1 and TRBJ2-3; possibly TRBD2 for D (7 bases). This CDR3 is 17 amino acids long. Germline lookup yields CDR1 MNHNS and CDR2 SASEGT. Deletions cut 1 base from V and 0 bases from J, with 14 bases between.

This rearrangement joins TRBV28 to TRBJ2-2; the D is unclear. V lost 4 bases, J lost 0 bases, and 12 bases lay in between. The CDR3 has 16 amino acids. Germline loops: CDR1 MDHEN, CDR2 SYDVKM. The CDR3: CASSSSPGTNTGELFF. The DNA of the CDR3 is TGTGCCAGCAGTTCGAGCCCAGGTACGAACACCGGGGAGCTGTTTTTT.

This chain links TRBV30 with TRBJ1-2, with TRBD1 as a possible D gene (6 bases). The CDR3 contains 14 residues. V was cut by 1 base and J by 5 bases, with 14 bases left in between. The germline V gene has CDR1 GTSNPN and CDR2 SVGIG (reference sequence). The CDR3 spells CAWSGTTGGYGYTF. CDR3 DNA sequence: TGTGCCTGGAGTGGTACGACAGGAGGTTATGGCTACACCTTC.

The chain combines TRBV5-1 with TRBJ2-2, with 8 bases that match TRBD2. V shed 4 bases, J shed 11 bases, and the junction held 10 bases outside the gene matches. Germline loops: CDR1 SGHRS, CDR2 YFSETQ. This CDR3 is built from 14 residues. The CDR3 loop reads CASSAGSSGLELFF. In DNA, the CDR3 is TGCGCCAGCAGCGCGGGTTCTAGCGGGCTTGAGCTGTTTTTT.

This clone was recorded a few times. The chain carries TRBV18 and TRBJ1-6; D gene uncertain. The CDR3 spans 13 residues. Trimming shortened V by 0 bases and J by 14 bases, and 11 bases separated the two germline ends. CDR1 and CDR2 (germline): KGHSH, LQKENI. This CDR3 is CASSPPAGSALHF. The CDR3 bases are TGTGCCAGCTCACCACCCGCCGGTTCGGCCCTCCACTTT.

The DNA for the CDR3 is TGTGCCAGCAGCTTAGGGACAGGCCCCGATACGCAGTATTTT. Translating gives CASSLGTGPDTQYF. The V call is TRBV7-3, the J call TRBJ2-3, with 8 bases identical to TRBD1. CDR1 and CDR2 (germline): SGHTA, FQGTGA. The V gene end was trimmed by 2 bases and the J gene end by 6 bases; junction bases not matched to a gene: 4. The CDR3 runs to 14 residues.

The chain recombines TRBV30 with TRBJ1-5; TRBD1 is a possible D gene (5 bases). V was clipped by 2 bases and J by 2 bases, with 13 bases between them. The germline V gene encodes CDR1 GTSNPN and CDR2 SVGIG (reference sequence). This CDR3 is built from 15 residues. The DNA for the CDR3 is TGTGCCTGGAGTCCACAGGCGGCGGGCAATCAGCCCCAGCATTTT. Translated: CAWSPQAAGNQPQHF.

The V gene is TRBV18, the J gene TRBJ2-7; 8 positions match TRBD1. CDR1 KGHSH and CDR2 LQKENI come from the germline V gene. The CDR3 has 15 amino acids. The V gene end was trimmed by 3 bases and the J gene end by 5 bases; junction bases not matched to a gene: 9. CDR3 in amino acids: CASSPTGTGGDEQYF. DNA for the CDR3: TGTGCCAGCTCACCCACCGGGACAGGAGGGGACGAGCAGTACTTC.

The V gene is TRBV7-9, the J gene TRBJ1-2; 7 positions agree with TRBD1. The germline V gene has CDR1 SEHNR and CDR2 FQNEAQ (reference sequence). The CDR3 has 14 residues. The junction had 7 bases not matched to a gene; V was cut back by 5 bases and J by 4 bases. The CDR3 spells CASSLGQAGYGYTF. The CDR3 nucleotides are TGTGCCAGCAGCCTTGGACAGGCTGGCTATGGCTACACCTTC.

The chain uses TRBV10-3 and TRBJ2-2; 7 bases agree with TRBD2. Trimming removed 2 bases from V and 2 bases from J; junction bases left unmatched: 2. From germline, CDR1 is ENHRY and CDR2 SYGVKD. The CDR3 loop spans 15 amino acids. CDR3 sequence reads: CAISEREGNTGELFF. CDR3 coding DNA: TGTGCCATCAGTGAGAGGGAGGGAAACACCGGGGAGCTGTTTTTT.

This clone appeared once. J is TRBJ1-1 and V is TRBV25-1; D is undetermined. Germline-derived CDR1 and CDR2 are MGHDK and SYGVNS. This CDR3 spans 14 amino acids. V lost 5 bases and J lost 1, with 11 bases in between. CDR3 loop: CASSSRDWNTEAFF. The CDR3 nucleotides read TGTGCCAGCAGTTCGCGCGACTGGAACACTGAAGCTTTCTTT.